The present TCR beta chain was sequenced within a study of cytomegalovirus exposure and HLA in healthy donors. A note on this clone: Its target is not known.

General study results and limits: An analysis that was carried out later associated 16,000 or so TCR beta sequences with HLA alleles at 0.05 false discovery rate. Cytomegalovirus-associated status was assigned to 164 TCR beta chains. The likely origin of a cluster of highly shared sequence variants was a sequencing artifact.

Germline CDR1 and CDR2: SGDLS and YYNGEE. J was trimmed by 4 bases and V by 4 bases; bases with no gene match: 9. The CDR3 extends over 15 amino acids. The PCR employed 60 Vbeta primers together with 13 Jbeta primers. Sequencing was performed with immunoSEQ multiplex PCR; in TCRdb, only in-frame clones are kept and a portion is missing. The sample has about 120,000 clones; around three quarters are singletons. The chain carries TRBV9 and TRBJ2-5; TRBD1 aligns across 8 bases. The TCR sequence derives from a woman between 35 and 50 years old in good health and CMV-seropositive. The source material was PBMCs. CDR3 DNA sequence: TGTGCCAGCAGCACCTGGACAGGGCAGGCAGAGACCCAGTACTTC. Its translation is CASSTWTGQAETQYF.